A single sample is the source of the 32 T cell receptor beta chains below, sequenced in a study of control samples from healthy donors and cancer patients. Profiling relied on immunoSEQ multiplex PCR, and the TCRdb table lists in-frame clones only, not all of them. The sample yields about 220,000 clones, roughly 94% seen once. Material for sequencing was blood. Receptors were obtained from a man in his fifties in good health.

The gene calls are TRBV9 and TRBJ1-6; the match to TRBD1 covers 9 bases. This CDR3 has 15 amino acids. V trimming: 2 bases; J trimming: 7 bases; junction bases outside the gene matches: 4. Germline V gene data show CDR1 as SGDLS and CDR2 as YYNGEE. CDR3 sequence reads: CASSVRDRANSPLHF. DNA of the CDR3: TGTGCCAGCAGCGTTCGGGACAGGGCCAATTCACCCCTCCACTTT.

In this sample, this clone turned up once. The chain links TRBV5-1 to TRBJ1-5, with a weak D call TRBD1 (6 bases). Trimming removed 1 base at V and 7 bases at J, with 12 bases between. Germline assignment: CDR1 SGHRS and CDR2 YFSETQ. The CDR3 extends over 14 amino acids. Here the CDR3 reads CASSLSGAEQPQHF. In nucleotides, the CDR3 is TGCGCCAGCAGCTTGTCAGGGGCAGAGCAGCCCCAGCATTTT.

The chain has TRBV5-1 and TRBJ1-1; the D gene is possibly TRBD1 (6 bases). The CDR3 loop spans 18 amino acids. Germline CDR1 reads SGHRS; CDR2 reads YFSETQ. Trimming pared 2 bases from V and 3 bases from J, leaving 23 bases between. The CDR3: CASSFGLKGVGGYTEAFF. The DNA of the CDR3 is TGCGCCAGCAGCTTTGGCCTCAAGGGGGTCGGGGGTTACACTGAAGCTTTCTTT.

The rearrangement uses TRBV3-1 (or the pseudogene TRBV3-2) and TRBJ1-5; unclear D gene. The V and J ends lost 1 base and 3 bases respectively, with 7 bases between them. This CDR3 has 14 amino acids. Germline V CDR1 and CDR2: LGHDT, YNNKEL (reference sequence). In DNA, the CDR3 is TGTGCCAGCAGCCAAGGACTGACCAATCAGCCCCAGCATTTT. Encoded protein: CASSQGLTNQPQHF.

This clone has just a few counts. The chain employs TRBV29-1 and TRBJ1-3; no clear D. The CDR3 runs to 13 residues. V lost 1 base to trimming and J lost 4 bases, with 8 bases between them. CDR1 is SQVTM, CDR2 ANQGSEA, per germline. CDR3 amino acids: CSVEVTIGNTIYF. The DNA of the CDR3 is TGCAGCGTTGAAGTAACCATCGGAAACACCATATATTTT. The variable domain in full, completed from reference TRBV29-1 and TRBJ1-3, reads SAVISQKPSRDICQRGTSLTIQCQVDSQVTMMFWYRQQPGQSLTLIATANQGSEATYESGFVIDKFPISRPNLTFSTLTVSNMSPEDSSIYLCSVEVTIGNTIYFGEGSWLTVV.

The CDR3 is CASSPRGSGGYNEQFF. As DNA, the CDR3 is TGTGCCAGCAGCCCCCGGGGGAGCGGGGGCTACAATGAGCAGTTCTTC. The genes are TRBV11-3 and TRBJ2-1; 8 nucleotides align to TRBD2. Germline V CDR1 and CDR2: SGHNT, YENEEA. V lost 5 bases to trimming and J lost 3 bases; unmatched junction nucleotides: 9. The CDR3 totals 16 residues. The full variable domain, with the rest looked up from reference TRBV11-3 and TRBJ2-1, is EAGVVQSPRYKIIEKKQPVAFWCNPISGHNTLYWYLQNLGQGPELLIRYENEEAVDDSQLPKDRFSAERLKGVDSTLKIQPAELGDSAVYLCASSPRGSGGYNEQFFGPGTRLTVL.

The J gene is TRBJ2-5, the V gene TRBV7-2; D unresolved. Germline-derived CDR1 and CDR2 are SGHTA and FQGNSA. The ends were cut back, 5 bases at V and 2 bases at J, with 12 bases in the middle. The length of the CDR3 is 14 residues. This CDR3 reads CASSLPGSQETQYF. The CDR3 coding sequence is TGTGCCAGCAGCCTTCCGGGTTCACAAGAGACCCAGTACTTC. The full variable domain, in which reference TRBV7-2 and TRBJ2-5 provide the parts outside the CDR3, is GAGVSQSPSNKVTEKGKDVELRCDPISGHTALYWYRQSLGQGLEFLIYFQGNSAPDKSGLPSDRFSAERTGGSVSTLTIQRTQQEDSAVYLCASSLPGSQETQYFGPGTRLLVL.

This chain uses TRBV4-1 with TRBJ1-6; D is perhaps TRBD1 (6 bases). The CDR3 is 13 residues long. Germline CDR1 and CDR2: MGHRA and YSYEKL. The ends were cut back, 4 bases at V and 10 bases at J, with 11 bases in the middle. CDR3 nucleotide sequence: TGCGCCAGCAGCCCGCTTCAGGGGTCACCCCTCCACTTT. This encodes CASSPLQGSPLHF.

The chain links TRBV3-1 (or the pseudogene TRBV3-2) to TRBJ2-5; 12 bases are shared with TRBD2. The CDR3 length is 15 residues. Germline values: CDR1 LGHDT, CDR2 YNNKEL (reference sequence). V gave up 6 bases and J gave up 4 bases; unmatched junction bases: 6. DNA of the CDR3: TGTGCCAGCAGGTTCCTAGCGGGGGGGTCAGAGACCCAGTACTTC. It codes for CASRFLAGGSETQYF.

The rearrangement links TRBV5-1 to TRBJ1-1; 7 bases agree with TRBD1. CDR1 is SGHRS, CDR2 YFSETQ, per germline. This CDR3 has 14 amino acids. V trimming: 6 bases; J trimming: 1 base; junction bases outside the gene matches: 6. CDR3 residues: CASNLGGPNTEAFF. CDR3 nucleotides: TGCGCCAGCAACTTAGGGGGCCCGAACACTGAAGCTTTCTTT. Together with reference TRBV5-1 and TRBJ1-1, the CDR3 gives the full variable domain: KAGVTQTPRYLIKTRGQQVTLSCSPISGHRSVSWYQQTPGQGLQFLFEYFSETQRNKGNFPGRFSGRQFSNSRSEMNVSTLELGDSALYLCASNLGGPNTEAFFGQGTRLTVV.

This sequence joins TRBV6-5 and TRBJ1-5, with 10 bases lining up with TRBD1. V gave up 6 bases and J gave up 2 bases; unmatched junction bases: 4. This CDR3 region has 15 residues. Germline V lookup: CDR1 MNHEY, CDR2 SVGAGI. DNA for the CDR3: TGTGCCAGCAGCCGCGGGACAGGGGGCAATCAGCCCCAGCATTTT. This encodes CASSRGTGGNQPQHF.

The chain links TRBV5-1 to TRBJ1-4; TRBD1 aligns across 7 bases. From germline, CDR1 is SGHRS and CDR2 YFSETQ. Trimming cost V 1 base and J 5 bases; bases outside gene matches: 5. This CDR3 has 15 amino acids. The CDR3 bases are TGCGCCAGCAGCTTGTATGGGACAGAGAATGAAAAACTGTTTTTT. Its translation is CASSLYGTENEKLFF.

Only a few counts were recorded for this clone. The CDR3 is CASSQQGPGNTIYF. DNA for the CDR3: TGTGCCAGCAGCCAACAGGGCCCTGGAAACACCATATATTTT. The rearrangement links TRBV7-6 to TRBJ1-3; weak D call: TRBD1 (6 bases). The length of the CDR3 is 14 residues. The germline V gene has CDR1 SGHVS and CDR2 FNYEAQ. Deletions cut 5 bases from V and 2 bases from J, with 10 bases between.

To note about this clone: The sample holds other DNA sequences that translate to the same CDR3. The J gene is TRBJ2-7, the V gene TRBV2; weak D call: TRBD1 (5 bases). Per the germline V gene, CDR1 is SNHLY and CDR2 is FYNNEI. V dropped 6 bases and J dropped 1 base, with 7 bases sitting between them. This CDR3 is 12 amino acids long. CDR3 DNA: TGTGCCAGCAGGCAGGGTTCCTACGAGCAGTACTTC. It codes for CASRQGSYEQYF.

V is TRBV11-2 and J is TRBJ2-7, with D perhaps TRBD2 (6 bases). The V and J ends lost 0 bases and 1 base respectively, with 13 bases between them. Germline V lookup: CDR1 SGHAT, CDR2 FQNNGV. This CDR3 region has 16 residues. The chain's CDR3 is CASSLERTTVSYEQYF. The CDR3 DNA reads as TGTGCCAGCAGCTTAGAGAGGACTACCGTTTCCTACGAGCAGTACTTC.

V and J are TRBV5-1 and TRBJ1-1; 9 bases are shared with TRBD1. Germline values: CDR1 SGHRS, CDR2 YFSETQ. The CDR3 length is 15 residues. Trimming at V came to 3 bases and at J to 4 bases, leaving 7 bases not matched to a gene. CDR3 in amino acids: CASSWTGTGSTEAFF. CDR3 coding DNA: TGCGCCAGCAGCTGGACCGGGACAGGGTCCACTGAAGCTTTCTTT.

The rearrangement links TRBV3-1 (or the pseudogene TRBV3-2) to TRBJ1-1; no firm D call. Germline CDR1 and CDR2: LGHDT and YNNKEL (reference sequence). The germline V and J ends were trimmed by 4 bases and 3 bases, with 12 bases remaining between them. The CDR3 extends over 14 amino acids. The CDR3 bases are TGTGCCAGCAGCCGACTAGGTTGGGACACTGAAGCTTTCTTT. Translation gives CASSRLGWDTEAFF.

This clone appeared once. Other DNA sequences in this specimen translate into the identical CDR3. The chain couples TRBV11-3 to TRBJ2-3, with D unresolved. Trimming shortened V by 3 bases and J by 1 base, and 5 bases separated the two germline ends. Germline lookup yields CDR1 SGHNT and CDR2 YENEEA. The CDR3 has 13 amino acids. The CDR3 region is CASSFGGTDTQYF. The CDR3 DNA reads as TGTGCCAGCAGCTTCGGTGGCACAGATACGCAGTATTTT.

The chain links TRBV15 to TRBJ1-2; 10 bases match TRBD1. CDR3 length equals 14 residues. Germline trimming cut 7 bases from V and 9 bases from J; bases unmatched to any gene: 11. Germline V gives CDR1 LNHNV, CDR2 YYDKDF (reference sequence). The CDR3 coding sequence is TGTGCCACCAACGCCGGGACAGGGGTAGCAAGCTACACCTTC. Protein: CATNAGTGVASYTF.

The chain joins TRBV5-1 to TRBJ1-1; D unclear. Trimming took 0 bases from V and 4 from J, leaving 13 bases between them. Germline V gene data show CDR1 as SGHRS and CDR2 as YFSETQ. The CDR3 has 15 amino acids. Here the CDR3 DNA reads TGCGCCAGCAGCTTGGGTGGCAGGCTGAGCACTGAAGCTTTCTTT. Residues: CASSLGGRLSTEAFF. The full variable domain, completed using reference TRBV5-1 and TRBJ1-1, is KAGVTQTPRYLIKTRGQQVTLSCSPISGHRSVSWYQQTPGQGLQFLFEYFSETQRNKGNFPGRFSGRQFSNSRSEMNVSTLELGDSALYLCASSLGGRLSTEAFFGQGTRLTVV.

The chain couples TRBV3-1 (or the pseudogene TRBV3-2) to TRBJ2-3, with D possibly called TRBD1 or TRBD2 (7 bases each). Germline V gene sequence: CDR1 LGHDT, CDR2 YNNKEL (reference sequence). The CDR3 is made up of 17 amino acids. V shed 4 bases and J shed 8 bases, with 25 bases lying between them. The CDR3 bases are TGTGCCAGCAGCCCTTCAGGGGGGGCGGGGGACCTGGGTACGCAGTATTTT. Its translation is CASSPSGGAGDLGTQYF.

This chain links TRBV3-1 (or the pseudogene TRBV3-2) with TRBJ1-1, with 9 nucleotides matching TRBD1. The CDR3 length is 13 residues. The trim removed 1 base at V and 6 bases at J, leaving 0 bases unmatched. Germline lookup yields CDR1 LGHDT and CDR2 YNNKEL (reference sequence). The DNA for the CDR3 is TGTGCCAGCAGCCAAGGGACAGGGGCTGAAGCTTTCTTT. Its translation is CASSQGTGAEAFF.

The chain recombines TRBV15 with TRBJ1-5; no clear D. This CDR3 has 17 amino acids. V lost 3 bases and J 3 bases, leaving 18 bases between the germline ends. Germline assignment: CDR1 LNHNV and CDR2 YYDKDF (reference sequence). The CDR3 DNA reads TGTGCCACCAGCAGGGATTTCCAGGTCGCGGACAATCAGCCCCAGCATTTT. Translation: CATSRDFQVADNQPQHF.

This CDR3 reads CASSPGTYEQYV. The DNA of the CDR3 is TGTGCCAGCTCACCGGGGACCTACGAGCAGTACGTC. The chain carries TRBV18 and TRBJ2-7; D remains unclear. The CDR3 extends over 12 amino acids. V lost 3 bases and J 2 bases, leaving 5 bases between the germline ends. Germline V gives CDR1 KGHSH, CDR2 LQKENI.

J is TRBJ1-4 and V is TRBV5-1; the D gene is possibly TRBD1 (5 bases). This CDR3 has 15 amino acids. V shed 4 bases and J shed 8 bases, with 18 bases lying between them. The germline CDR1 and CDR2 sequences are SGHRS and YFSETQ. The CDR3 region has the DNA TGCGCCAGCAGCCCCGTGGGGCAGCCTACAGAAAAACTGTTTTTT. Its protein product is CASSPVGQPTEKLFF.

The chain is built from TRBV5-4 and TRBJ2-5; no clear D. The CDR3 is 14 amino acids. The V end lost 4 bases, the J end lost 2 bases, and 12 bases lay between the germline ends. Looked up from germline, CDR1 is SGHNT and CDR2 is YYREEE (reference sequence). CDR3 region: CASSRGTVQETQYF. CDR3 sequence (DNA): TGTGCCAGCAGCCGAGGTACGGTACAAGAGACCCAGTACTTC.

V and J are TRBV6-6 and TRBJ1-5; D perhaps matches TRBD1 (6 bases). Looked up from germline, CDR1 is MNHNY and CDR2 is SVGAGI (reference sequence). The CDR3 sequence is 17 residues long. V lost 5 bases to trimming and J lost 0 bases, with 17 bases between them. CDR3 sequence: CASSPQGQSYSNQPQHF. In nucleotides, the CDR3 is TGTGCCAGCAGTCCACAAGGACAGAGCTATAGCAATCAGCCCCAGCATTTT.

This clone was counted once. The chain links TRBV7-2 to TRBJ2-7; D may correspond to TRBD1 or TRBD2 (5 bases each). The germline V gene has CDR1 SGHTA and CDR2 FQGNSA. V was trimmed by 2 bases and J by 7 bases, leaving 12 bases between them. There are 13 residues in the CDR3. DNA for the CDR3: TGTGCCAGCAGCTTATTGGGGGTAGGGGAGCAGTACTTC. Amino acids: CASSLLGVGEQYF. Drawing the rest from reference TRBV7-2 and TRBJ2-7, the complete variable domain is GAGVSQSPSNKVTEKGKDVELRCDPISGHTALYWYRQSLGQGLEFLIYFQGNSAPDKSGLPSDRFSAERTGGSVSTLTIQRTQQEDSAVYLCASSLLGVGEQYFGPGTRLTVT.

The V call is TRBV11-1, the J call TRBJ2-2; D call uncertain. Trimming left V 4 bases short and J 6 bases short, with 12 bases between. The CDR3 is 14 residues long. Germline CDR1 reads SGHAT; CDR2 reads FQDESV (reference sequence). CDR3 amino acids: CASSSVLPAGELFF. CDR3 nucleotides: TGTGCCAGCAGCTCTGTTCTCCCCGCCGGGGAGCTGTTTTTT. Full variable domain (missing parts from reference TRBV11-1 and TRBJ2-2): EAEVAQSPRYKITEKSQAVAFWCDPISGHATLYWYRQILGQGPELLVQFQDESVVDDSQLPKDRFSAERLKGVDSTLKIQPAELGDSAMYLCASSSVLPAGELFFGEGSRLTVL.

The chain uses TRBV28 and TRBJ2-2; D gene ambiguous. Germline CDR1 MDHEN, CDR2 SYDVKM. This CDR3 has 13 amino acids. Trimming left V 3 bases short and J 3 bases short, with 5 bases between. The CDR3 region is CASSLSDTGELFF. CDR3 DNA: TGTGCCAGCAGTTTGTCCGACACCGGGGAGCTGTTTTTT.

This clone appeared once. The chain has TRBV4-3 and TRBJ2-5; D unresolved. Trimming pared 0 bases from V and 4 bases from J, leaving 9 bases between. This CDR3 spans 14 amino acids. Germline assignment: CDR1 LGHNA and CDR2 YSLEER. CDR3 DNA sequence: TGCGCCAGCAGCCAAGACATAGGTCGAGAGACCCAGTACTTC. Its translation is CASSQDIGRETQYF.

This chain uses TRBV28 with TRBJ2-7; 12 bases fit TRBD1. The CDR3 covers 16 residues. V gave up 8 bases and J gave up 2 bases; unmatched junction bases: 10. Looked up from germline, CDR1 is MDHEN and CDR2 is SYDVKM. This CDR3 reads CASRDRGRTSPYEQYF. The CDR3 DNA is TGTGCCAGCCGGGACAGGGGGCGCACGTCCCCCTACGAGCAGTACTTC.